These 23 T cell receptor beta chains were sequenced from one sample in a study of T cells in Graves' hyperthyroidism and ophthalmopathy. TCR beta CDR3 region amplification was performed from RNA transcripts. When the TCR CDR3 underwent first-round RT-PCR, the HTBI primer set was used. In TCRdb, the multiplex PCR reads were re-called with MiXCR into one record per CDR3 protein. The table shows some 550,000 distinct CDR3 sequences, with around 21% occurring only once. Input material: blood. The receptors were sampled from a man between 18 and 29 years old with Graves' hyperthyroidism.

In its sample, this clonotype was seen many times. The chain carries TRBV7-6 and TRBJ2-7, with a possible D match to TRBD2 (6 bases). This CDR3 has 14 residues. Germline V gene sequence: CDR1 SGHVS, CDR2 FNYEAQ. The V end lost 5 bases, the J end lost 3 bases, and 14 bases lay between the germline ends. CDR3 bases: TGTGCCAGCAGCGGGGGACTGGCTAACTACGAGCAGTACTTC. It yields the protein CASSGGLANYEQYF.

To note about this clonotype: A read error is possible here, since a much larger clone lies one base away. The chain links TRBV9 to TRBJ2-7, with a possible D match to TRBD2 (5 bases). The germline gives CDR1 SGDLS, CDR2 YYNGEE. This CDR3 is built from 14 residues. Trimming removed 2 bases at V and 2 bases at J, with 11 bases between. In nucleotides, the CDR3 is TGTGCCAGCAGCGTTGACACTAGGCCCTACGAGCAGTACTTC. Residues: CASSVDTRPYEQYF.

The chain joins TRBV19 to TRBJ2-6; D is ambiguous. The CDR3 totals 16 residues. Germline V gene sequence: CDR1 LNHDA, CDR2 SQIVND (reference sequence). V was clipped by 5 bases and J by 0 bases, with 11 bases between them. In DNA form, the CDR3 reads TGTGCCAGTAGTTTCTTCGGAAACTCTGGGGCCAACGTCCTGACTTTC. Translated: CASSFFGNSGANVLTF.

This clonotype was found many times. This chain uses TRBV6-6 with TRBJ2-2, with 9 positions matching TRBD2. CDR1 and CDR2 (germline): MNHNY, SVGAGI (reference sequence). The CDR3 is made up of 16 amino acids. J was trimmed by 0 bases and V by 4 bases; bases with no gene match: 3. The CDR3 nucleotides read TGTGCCAGCAGTTCCATAGCGGGAGCGAACACCGGGGAGCTGTTTTTT. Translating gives CASSSIAGANTGELFF.

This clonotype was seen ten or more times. The CDR3, as DNA: TGTGCTAGTGGTGGGTCTAGCGCCAGCACCGGGGAGCTGTTTTTT. Residues: CASGGSSASTGELFF. The V call is TRBV12-5, the J call TRBJ2-2; a possible D gene is TRBD2 (6 bases). V gave up 5 bases and J gave up 4 bases, with 14 bases separating them. The CDR3 consists of 15 residues. Germline V gene data show CDR1 as LGHNT and CDR2 as FRNRAP.

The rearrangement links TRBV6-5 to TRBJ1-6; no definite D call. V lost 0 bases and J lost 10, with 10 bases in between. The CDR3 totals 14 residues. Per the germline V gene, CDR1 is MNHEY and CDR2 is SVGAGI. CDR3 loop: CASSYSGYGSPLHF. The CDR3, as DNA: TGTGCCAGCAGTTACTCGGGATACGGGTCACCCCTCCACTTT.

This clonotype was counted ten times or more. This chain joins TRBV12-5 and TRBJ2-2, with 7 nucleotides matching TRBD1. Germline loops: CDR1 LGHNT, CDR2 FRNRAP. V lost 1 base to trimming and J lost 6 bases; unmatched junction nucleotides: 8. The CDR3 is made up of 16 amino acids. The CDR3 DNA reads TGTGCTAGTGGTTTGGCCGCGACAGGGTGGCCCGGGGAGCTGTTTTTT. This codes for CASGLAATGWPGELFF. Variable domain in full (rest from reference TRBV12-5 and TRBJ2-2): DARVTQTPRHKVTEMGQEVTMRCQPILGHNTVFWYRQTMMQGLELLAYFRNRAPLDDSGMPKDRFSAEMPDATLATLKIQPSEPRDSAVYFCASGLAATGWPGELFFGEGSRLTVL.

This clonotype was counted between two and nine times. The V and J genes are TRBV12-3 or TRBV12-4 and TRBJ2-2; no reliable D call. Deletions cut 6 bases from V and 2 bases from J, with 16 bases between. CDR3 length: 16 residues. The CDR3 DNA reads TGTGCCAGCAGCTTAAGAAGGCAGCATAACACCGGGGAGCTGTTTTTT. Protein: CASSLRRQHNTGELFF.

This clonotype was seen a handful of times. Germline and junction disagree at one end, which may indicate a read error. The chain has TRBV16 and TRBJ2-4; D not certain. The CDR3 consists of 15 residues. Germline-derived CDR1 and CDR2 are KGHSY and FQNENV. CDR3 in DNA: TGTGCCAGCAGCCAAAAGAGAGAGTACAAAAACATTAAGTACTTC. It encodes CASSQKREYKNIKYF.

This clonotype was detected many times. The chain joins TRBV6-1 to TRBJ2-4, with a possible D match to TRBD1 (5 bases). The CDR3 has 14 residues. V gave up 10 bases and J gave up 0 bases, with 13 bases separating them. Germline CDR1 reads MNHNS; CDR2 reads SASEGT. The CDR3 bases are TGTGCCATCCTCTTCAGGGCAGCCAAAAACATTCAGTACTTC. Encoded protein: CAILFRAAKNIQYF.

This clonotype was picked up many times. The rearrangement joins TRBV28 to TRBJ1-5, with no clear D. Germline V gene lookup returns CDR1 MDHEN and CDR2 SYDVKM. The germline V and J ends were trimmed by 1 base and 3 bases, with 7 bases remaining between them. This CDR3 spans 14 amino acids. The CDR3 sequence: CASSLYNYNQPQHF. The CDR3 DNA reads TGTGCCAGCAGTTTATACAACTACAATCAGCCCCAGCATTTT.

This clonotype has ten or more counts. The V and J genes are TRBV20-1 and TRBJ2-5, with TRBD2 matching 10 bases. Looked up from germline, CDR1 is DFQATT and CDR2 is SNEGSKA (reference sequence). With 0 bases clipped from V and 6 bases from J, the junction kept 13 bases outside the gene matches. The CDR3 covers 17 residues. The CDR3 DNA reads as TGCAGTGCTAGAGACCTAATAGAGCGGGGGGGCCAGAAGACCCAGTACTTC. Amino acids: CSARDLIERGGQKTQYF.

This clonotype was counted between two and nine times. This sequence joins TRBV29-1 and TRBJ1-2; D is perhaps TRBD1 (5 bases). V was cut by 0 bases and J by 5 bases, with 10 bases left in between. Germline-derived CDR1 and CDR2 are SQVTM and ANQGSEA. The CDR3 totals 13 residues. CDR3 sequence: CSVEEGLEYGYTF. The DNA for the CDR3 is TGCAGCGTTGAAGAGGGGCTCGAGTATGGCTACACCTTC.

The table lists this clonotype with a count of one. This CDR3 reads CASSWGLAGDQETQYF. The CDR3 DNA follows: TGTGCCAGCAGCTGGGGACTAGCGGGAGATCAAGAGACCCAGTACTTC. The chain couples TRBV7-9 to TRBJ2-5, with 14 nucleotides matching TRBD2. The CDR3 sequence is 16 residues long. J was trimmed by 2 bases and V by 4 bases; bases with no gene match: 3. The germline V gene encodes CDR1 SEHNR and CDR2 FQNEAQ (reference sequence).

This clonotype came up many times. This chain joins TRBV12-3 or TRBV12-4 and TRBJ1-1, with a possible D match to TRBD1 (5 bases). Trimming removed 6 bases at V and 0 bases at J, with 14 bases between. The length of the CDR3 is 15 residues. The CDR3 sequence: CASSPTDRMNTEAFF. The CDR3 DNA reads TGTGCCAGCAGCCCGACAGATCGGATGAACACTGAAGCTTTCTTT.

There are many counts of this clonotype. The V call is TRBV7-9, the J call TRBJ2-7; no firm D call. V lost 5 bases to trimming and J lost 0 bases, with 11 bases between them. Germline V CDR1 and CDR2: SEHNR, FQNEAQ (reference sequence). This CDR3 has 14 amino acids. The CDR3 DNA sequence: TGTGCCAGCAGCATAGTTTCAGACTCCTACGAGCAGTACTTC. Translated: CASSIVSDSYEQYF.

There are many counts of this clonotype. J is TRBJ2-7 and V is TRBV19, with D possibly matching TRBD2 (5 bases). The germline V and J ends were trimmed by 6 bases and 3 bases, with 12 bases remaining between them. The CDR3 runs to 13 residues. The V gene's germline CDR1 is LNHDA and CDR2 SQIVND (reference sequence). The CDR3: CASSHGLDYEQYF. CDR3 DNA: TGTGCCAGTAGCCACGGACTTGACTACGAGCAGTACTTC. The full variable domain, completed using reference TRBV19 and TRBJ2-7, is DGGITQSPKYLFRKEGQNVTLSCEQNLNHDAMYWYRQDPGQGLRLIYYSQIVNDFQKGDIAEGYSVSREKKESFPLTVTSAQKNPTAFYLCASSHGLDYEQYFGPGTRLTVT.

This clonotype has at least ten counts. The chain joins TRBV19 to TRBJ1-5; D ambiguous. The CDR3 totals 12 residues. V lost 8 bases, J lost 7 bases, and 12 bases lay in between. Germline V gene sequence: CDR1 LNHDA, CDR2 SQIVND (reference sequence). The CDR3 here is CASGAGWQPQHF. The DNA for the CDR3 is TGTGCCAGTGGCGCGGGGTGGCAGCCCCAGCATTTT.

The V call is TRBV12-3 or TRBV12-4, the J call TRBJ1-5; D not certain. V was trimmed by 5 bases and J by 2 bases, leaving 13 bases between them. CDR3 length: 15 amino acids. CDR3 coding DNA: TGTGCCAGCAGTCCAAGATATGGGGGCAATCAGCCCCAGCATTTT. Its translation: CASSPRYGGNQPQHF.

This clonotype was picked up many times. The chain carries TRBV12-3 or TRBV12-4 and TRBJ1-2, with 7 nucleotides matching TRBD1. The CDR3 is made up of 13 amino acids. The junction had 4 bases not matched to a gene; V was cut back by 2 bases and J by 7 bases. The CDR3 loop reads CASSLPGGRGYTF. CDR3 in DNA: TGTGCCAGCAGTTTACCAGGGGGTCGTGGCTACACCTTC.

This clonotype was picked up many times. The CDR3 loop is CASSEDFYEQYF. CDR3 in DNA: TGCGCCAGCAGCGAGGACTTCTACGAGCAGTACTTC. The rearrangement links TRBV5-1 to TRBJ2-7; D is perhaps TRBD2 (5 bases). CDR1 is SGHRS, CDR2 YFSETQ, per germline. Trimming took 4 bases from V and 3 from J, leaving 8 bases between them. This CDR3 has 12 residues.

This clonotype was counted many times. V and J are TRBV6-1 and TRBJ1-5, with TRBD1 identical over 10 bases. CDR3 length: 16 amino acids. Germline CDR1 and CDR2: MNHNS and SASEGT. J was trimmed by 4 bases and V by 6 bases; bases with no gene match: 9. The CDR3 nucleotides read TGTGCCAGCAGACCGACAGGGGGCGCAGAAAATCAGCCCCAGCATTTT. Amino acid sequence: CASRPTGGAENQPQHF.

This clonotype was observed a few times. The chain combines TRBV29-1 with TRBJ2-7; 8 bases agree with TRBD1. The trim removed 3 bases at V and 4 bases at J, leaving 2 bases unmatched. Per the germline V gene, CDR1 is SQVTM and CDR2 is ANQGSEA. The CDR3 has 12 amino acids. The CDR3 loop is CSVDRGPYEQYF. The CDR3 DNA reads TGCAGCGTTGACAGGGGGCCTTACGAGCAGTACTTC.